This TCR beta chain was retrieved from a study of regulatory T cells in long-lasting Graves disease. Across the whole study: Newly diagnosed Graves' patients had taken antithyroid drugs under 3 months.

V lost 7 bases to trimming and J lost 6 bases; unmatched junction nucleotides: 7. This CDR3 spans 15 amino acids. In germline, CDR1 is LNHNV, CDR2 YYDKDF (reference sequence). The time point: newly diagnosed GD, antithyroid drugs for less than 3 months. The TCR library used RNA extracted from PBMCs. iRepertoire HTBI primers and Arm-PCR of CDR3 regions built TCR beta libraries. MiXCR, applied by TCRdb to the multiplex PCR reads, yields one record per CDR3 protein. The sample shows a few hundred thousand distinct CDR3 sequences, roughly 17% of them seen only once. These same records also appear under a second study, on T cells in Graves' hyperthyroidism and ophthalmopathy.

The chain couples TRBV15 to TRBJ1-5, with 12 nucleotides matching TRBD1. Sample: peripheral blood mononuclear cells (PBMCs), taken at new diagnosis, from a patient treated with antithyroid drugs. This receptor was taken from a man aged 40-49 years with Graves disease. The CDR3 reads CATTPGTGGLQPQHF. The CDR3 nucleotides are TGTGCCACCACCCCGGGGACAGGGGGCCTTCAGCCCCAGCATTTT.